Below, 7 T cell receptor beta chains from the same sample are listed, as sequenced in a study of CD8 T cells in ankylosing spondylitis. TCRdb reprocessed the 5' RACE reads with MiXCR, giving one entry per CDR3 protein. The table includes some 130,000 distinct CDR3 sequences, approximately 10% detected once. The specimen was blood, either unsorted or a sorted T cell fraction (not recorded which). The source of these receptors is a female donor with ankylosing spondylitis or in good health (not recorded which).

This clonotype was picked up many times. The J gene is TRBJ1-5, the V gene TRBV7-9; D gene unclear. The CDR3 is 13 residues long. Trimming shortened V by 5 bases and J by 4 bases, and 9 bases separated the two germline ends. Germline values: CDR1 SEHNR, CDR2 FQNEAQ (reference sequence). The CDR3 reads CASSTDRNQPQHF. The CDR3 bases are TGTGCCAGCAGCACCGACCGTAATCAGCCCCAGCATTTT.

This clonotype was detected ten times or more. Here the CDR3 reads CASSPSLAGNRNEQFF. The DNA of the CDR3 is TGTGCCAGCAGCCCAAGTCTAGCGGGTAATAGAAATGAGCAGTTCTTC. The rearrangement joins TRBV14 to TRBJ2-1; 8 bases fit TRBD2. CDR1 is SGHDN, CDR2 FVKESK, per germline. The V and J ends lost 4 bases and 7 bases, in that order; junction bases with no gene match: 12. The CDR3 loop spans 16 amino acids.

This clonotype was seen at least ten times. The rearrangement uses TRBV20-1 and TRBJ2-3; no definite D call. Trimming pared 8 bases from V and 4 bases from J, leaving 13 bases between. Germline CDR1 DFQATT, CDR2 SNEGSKA (reference sequence). This CDR3 spans 12 amino acids. CDR3 sequence: CSSSRGADTQYF. The CDR3 DNA follows: TGCAGTTCGTCCCGTGGCGCAGATACGCAGTATTTT.

To note about this clonotype: A much larger clone sits a single nucleotide away, making a read error possible. The rearrangement links TRBV7-9 to TRBJ2-2; no clear D. Germline V gene lookup returns CDR1 SEHNR and CDR2 FQNEAQ (reference sequence). The CDR3 is 16 amino acids. The CDR3 sequence is CAISPGPTVNTGELFF. CDR3 coding DNA: TGTGCCATCAGCCCCGGGCCGACGGTGAACACCGGGGAGCTGTTTTTT.

This clonotype was counted many times. This chain joins TRBV19 and TRBJ1-5; D may be TRBD1 (6 bases). CDR1 and CDR2 from the germline V gene are LNHDA and SQIVND (reference sequence). This CDR3 contains 14 residues. The germline V and J ends were trimmed by 5 bases and 2 bases, with 10 bases remaining between them. CDR3 sequence: CASSPRGGNQPQHF. CDR3 nucleotide sequence: TGTGCCAGTAGTCCCAGGGGTGGCAATCAGCCCCAGCATTTT.

This clonotype has ten or more counts. CDR3 coding DNA: TGTGCCAGCGAGCGAGGGAGGCTAAACATTCAGTACTTC. Protein: CASERGRLNIQYF. The chain has TRBV2 and TRBJ2-4; a possible D gene is TRBD2 (6 bases). Germline V gene sequence: CDR1 SNHLY, CDR2 FYNNEI. This CDR3 spans 13 amino acids. V lost 8 bases and J 6 bases, leaving 14 bases between the germline ends.

This chain joins TRBV19 and TRBJ1-1; a weak D match, TRBD1 (6 bases). Germline CDR1 LNHDA, CDR2 SQIVND (reference sequence). This CDR3 region has 13 residues. Between the trimmed V and J ends, which lost 3 bases and 3 bases, there was a span of 8 bases. The CDR3 protein is CASSIKGDTEAFF. The CDR3 coding sequence is TGTGCCAGTAGTATTAAGGGGGACACTGAAGCTTTCTTT.